The clone carrying this T cell receptor beta chain appeared a single time. The sample is drawn from a study of blood T cell repertoires in COVID-19. With V trimmed by 3 bases and J by 8 bases, 5 bases remained unmatched. Germline CDR1 KGHSH, CDR2 LQKENI. The CDR3 extends over 13 amino acids. Using immunoSEQ multiplex PCR, the repertoire was profiled, and TCRdb retains in-frame clones only, with some absent. The data show a few hundred thousand clones, just under 85% seen once. The TCR sequence derives from a woman between 40 and 55 years old with acute COVID-19. Sample: PBMCs or T cells enriched from blood (not recorded which). The V call is TRBV18, the J call TRBJ1-1; 8 bases match TRBD1. The CDR3 is CASSPPDRGEAFF. CDR3 bases: TGTGCCAGCTCACCCCCCGACAGGGGCGAAGCTTTCTTT.